This T cell receptor beta chain was identified during a study of vaccination effects on CD4 cells after COVID-19. As for the study in general: It was a median of 72 days after the second dose that post-vaccine samples were obtained.

Profiling relied on immunoSEQ multiplex PCR, and the TCRdb table lists in-frame clones only, not all of them. Of more than 60,000 clones listed, over 70% are singletons. Antigen-specific CD4+ T cells were expanded with viral peptide pools in the ViraFEST assay before sequencing. Culturing for about ten days preceded CD4+ T cell isolation. Participants were vaccinated with two doses of either the BNT162b2 or mRNA-1273 vaccine. After removal of 3 bases from V and 4 bases from J, the junction contained 1 base not matched to a gene. This CDR3 is 14 amino acids long. Per germline, CDR1 KGHSH and CDR2 LQKENI. This clone has a handful of counts. Antigen specificity is unknown.

The chain links TRBV18 to TRBJ1-1; 11 bases are shared with TRBD1. The sequence was obtained from a human donor who received a COVID-19 vaccine. Sequenced material: CD4+ T cells from PBMCs cultured with HCoV-229E spike peptides, taken after COVID-19 vaccination. The CDR3 bases are TGTGCCAGCTCACCTGGGACAGGGGGCACTGAAGCTTTCTTT. This gives the protein CASSPGTGGTEAFF.